The source of this T cell receptor beta chain is a study of T-cell memory formation after mild COVID-19. Libraries for TCRalpha and TCRbeta carried sample barcodes and unique molecular identifiers via 5'RACE. TCRdb used MiXCR to reprocess the 5' RACE reads, holding one entry per CDR3 protein. The table lists a few hundred thousand distinct CDR3 sequences, approximately 15% of them singletons. This CDR3 region has 17 residues. Whole-study results and caveats: Among contracting clones, CD4+ were mainly CM/EM and CD8+ enriched in EMRA.

This clonotype was seen more than once but under ten times. What it recognizes is unknown. Sample: PBMCs or a T cell subset sorted from them (not recorded which). The source of this sequence is a man between 18 and 29 years old who had mild COVID-19 (a few samples of this study predate the infection). Cell type and time point are not known. V usage is TRBV3-2 and J usage is TRBJ2-3; the table's D call, TRBD2, has no DNA check behind it. TRBV3-2 is marked as a pseudogene. In nucleotides, the CDR3 is TGTGCCAGCAGCCAAGTTGGGACTAGCGGGGGGAAAGATACGCAGTATTTT. This translates into CASSQVGTSGGKDTQYF.